Each of the 32 T cell receptor beta chains below was sequenced from the same sample in a study of a mutant IDH1 vaccine in newly diagnosed glioma. These receptors' antigens are unknown. Stated time point: week 35, safety follow-up. Topical imiquimod was applied with each vaccine dose, which held 300 ug of mutant IDH1 20-mer peptide. The table came from immunoSEQ multiplex PCR; TCRdb's copy has only in-frame clones and leaves some out. The sample yields 50,000 to 70,000 clones, about 85% seen once. The starting material was PBMCs, obtained from a glioma patient whose treatment included an IDH1 peptide vaccine. These receptors were taken from a man aged 30 to 45 with glioma.

This chain uses TRBV18 with TRBJ2-7; D uncertain. Per the germline V gene, CDR1 is KGHSH and CDR2 is LQKENI. The CDR3 loop spans 14 amino acids. The V end was cut by 6 bases, the J end by 2 bases, with 14 bases between. For the CDR3, the DNA is TGTGCCAGCTCCCCGGTAACTACCGCCTACGAGCAGTACTTC. Translating it yields CASSPVTTAYEQYF.

As to this clone: Other DNA sequences in the same sample also yield this CDR3. This chain uses TRBV30 with TRBJ1-5, with a tentative D call TRBD1 (5 bases). CDR3 size: 13 residues. Trimming removed 3 bases from V and 4 bases from J, with 10 bases in between. Germline assignment: CDR1 GTSNPN and CDR2 SVGIG (reference sequence). As DNA, the CDR3 is TGTGCCTGGAGCCTCGGGGGGAATCAGCCCCAGCATTTT. This codes for CAWSLGGNQPQHF.

The chain uses TRBV6-1 and TRBJ1-3, with unresolved D. V was trimmed by 7 bases and J by 0 bases, leaving 10 bases between them. The germline gives CDR1 MNHNS, CDR2 SASEGT. The CDR3 runs to 14 residues. The CDR3 bases are TGTGCCAGCAACCCTAAATACTCTGGAAACACCATATATTTT. Protein product: CASNPKYSGNTIYF.

J is TRBJ2-6 and V is TRBV27; the D gene could be TRBD1 or TRBD2 (7 bases each). The CDR3 extends over 19 amino acids. Germline CDR1 and CDR2: MNHEY and SMNVEV (reference sequence). With 2 bases removed from V and 0 bases from J, the gap between germline ends came to 17 bases. The CDR3 DNA reads as TGTGCCAGCAGTTTAAAGCGGGACAGTTACTACTCTGGGGCCAACGTCCTGACTTTC. Translation: CASSLKRDSYYSGANVLTF.

The genes are TRBV27 and TRBJ1-4, with TRBD1 identical over 9 bases. The trim removed 5 bases at V and 10 bases at J, leaving 5 bases unmatched. This CDR3 region has 13 residues. Germline V gives CDR1 MNHEY, CDR2 SMNVEV (reference sequence). This CDR3 reads CASSAGQGVKLFF. The CDR3 coding sequence is TGTGCCAGCAGTGCGGGACAGGGTGTAAAACTGTTTTTT.

The chain employs TRBV19 and TRBJ2-6; D is perhaps TRBD1 (5 bases). Trimming left V 6 bases short and J 0 bases short, with 12 bases between. The CDR3 has 16 amino acids. CDR1 and CDR2 (germline): LNHDA, SQIVND (reference sequence). The CDR3 DNA sequence: TGTGCCAGTAGCCGATTCAGGGTCTCTGGGGCCAACGTCCTGACTTTC. Translated: CASSRFRVSGANVLTF.

The chain links TRBV27 to TRBJ1-1; tentatively, D is TRBD1 (6 bases). The CDR3 loop spans 19 amino acids. CDR1 is MNHEY and CDR2 is SMNVEV in the germline V gene (reference sequence). V shed 6 bases and J shed 0 bases, with 26 bases lying between them. The CDR3: CASSHPGAFGGPVNTEAFF. The DNA of the CDR3 is TGTGCCAGCAGCCACCCGGGGGCGTTTGGGGGACCAGTGAACACTGAAGCTTTCTTT.

The V call is TRBV18, the J call TRBJ1-3; TRBD1 matches at 7 bases. The V gene's germline CDR1 is KGHSH and CDR2 LQKENI. The ends lost 3 bases at V and 2 bases at J; junction bases unmatched: 7. The CDR3 contains 16 residues. The CDR3 DNA follows: TGTGCCAGCTCACCCGCGGGACAGTTAACTGGAAACACCATATATTTT. Encoded protein: CASSPAGQLTGNTIYF.

CDR3 sequence (DNA): TGTGCCAGCAGCTTGTGGGGGGCGTCATACCAGCCCCAGCATTTT. Translation gives CASSLWGASYQPQHF. This chain connects TRBV5-6 to TRBJ1-5; D is possibly TRBD1 (6 bases). This CDR3 has 15 amino acids. The germline gives CDR1 SGHDT, CDR2 YYEEEE. Trimming removed 1 base from V and 7 bases from J, with 15 bases in between.

The chain combines TRBV5-1 with TRBJ1-4, with D possibly matching TRBD1 (6 bases). This CDR3 contains 14 residues. Germline values: CDR1 SGHRS, CDR2 YFSETQ. Trimming stripped 0 bases from V and 7 bases from J, with 10 bases between. CDR3 sequence reads: CASSLDRVGEKLFF. CDR3 DNA: TGCGCCAGCAGCTTGGACAGGGTTGGTGAAAAACTGTTTTTT.

This clone has more than one count but fewer than ten. V usage is TRBV10-1 and J usage is TRBJ1-1; D call uncertain. The CDR3 loop spans 14 amino acids. V was pared by 2 bases and J by 1 base, with 8 bases between. Germline V CDR1 and CDR2: WNHNN, SYGVQD (reference sequence). The CDR3 spells CASSEGPANTEAFF. CDR3 sequence (DNA): TGCGCCAGCAGTGAGGGCCCCGCGAACACTGAAGCTTTCTTT.

This clone has a single count. The chain couples TRBV12-1 to TRBJ1-3. TRBV12-1 is a pseudogene segment. The CDR3 is made up of 14 amino acids. The CDR3 sequence: CASSLTGSGNTIYF. CDR3 in DNA: TGTGCCAGCAGCTTGACGGGGTCTGGAAACACCATATATTTT.

This rearrangement joins TRBV7-2 to TRBJ2-1; 10 nucleotides line up with TRBD2. The CDR3 totals 16 residues. Unmatched junction bases numbered 8, after V lost 5 bases and J lost 4 bases. Germline V CDR1 and CDR2: SGHTA, FQGNSA. CDR3 region: CASSPEGTSAYNEQFF. In DNA, the CDR3 is TGTGCCAGCAGCCCAGAGGGGACTAGCGCTTACAATGAGCAGTTCTTC.

V and J are TRBV30 and TRBJ1-1; 9 bases line up with TRBD1. V gave up 2 bases and J gave up 0 bases; unmatched junction bases: 4. The germline CDR1 and CDR2 sequences are GTSNPN and SVGIG (reference sequence). There are 15 residues in the CDR3. Here the CDR3 DNA reads TGTGCCTGGAGTCTCCGGGACAGGGTGAACACTGAAGCTTTCTTT. Translated: CAWSLRDRVNTEAFF.

The chain joins TRBV18 to TRBJ1-1; 8 bases are shared with TRBD1. Germline loops: CDR1 KGHSH, CDR2 LQKENI. V dropped 4 bases and J dropped 5; count of bases not matched to a gene: 9. The CDR3 length is 15 residues. The CDR3 DNA reads as TGTGCCAGCTCACTCCGACAGGGGATCAGGACTGAAGCTTTCTTT. As protein: CASSLRQGIRTEAFF.

The chain recombines TRBV15 with TRBJ1-1; possibly TRBD1 for D (6 bases). V shed 6 bases and J shed 8 bases, with 19 bases lying between them. CDR1 is LNHNV and CDR2 is YYDKDF in the germline V gene (reference sequence). The CDR3 has 14 residues. CDR3 residues: CATSEIIGRGEAFF. The CDR3 coding sequence is TGTGCCACCAGTGAAATCATTGGGAGGGGGGAAGCTTTCTTT.

V is TRBV9 and J is TRBJ2-1; D is uncertain. The CDR3 runs to 14 residues. Per the germline V gene, CDR1 is SGDLS and CDR2 is YYNGEE. V gave up 0 bases and J gave up 4 bases, with 8 bases separating them. The CDR3 loop is CASSVETEYNEQFF. The CDR3, as DNA: TGTGCCAGCAGCGTAGAAACAGAGTACAATGAGCAGTTCTTC.

This clone was observed a handful of times. This chain connects TRBV7-9 to TRBJ1-2; no firm D call. Germline V gene lookup returns CDR1 SEHNR and CDR2 FQNEAQ (reference sequence). This CDR3 is built from 10 residues. With 5 bases removed from V and 8 bases from J, the gap between germline ends came to 6 bases. In nucleotides, the CDR3 is TGTGCCAGCAGCCCGACCGGCTACACCTTC. Translated: CASSPTGYTF.

V gene TRBV19 combines with J gene TRBJ2-7, with TRBD1 identical over 7 bases. The ends lost 5 bases at V and 4 bases at J; junction bases unmatched: 8. The CDR3 spans 14 residues. Germline V CDR1 and CDR2: LNHDA, SQIVND (reference sequence). CDR3 nucleotide sequence: TGTGCCAGTAGTCCGGGGACAGCGTGGTACGAGCAGTACTTC. This encodes CASSPGTAWYEQYF.

The rearrangement links TRBV11-2 to TRBJ2-2, with D maybe TRBD2 (6 bases). The germline gives CDR1 SGHAT, CDR2 FQNNGV. V was pared by 4 bases and J by 0 bases, with 12 bases between. The CDR3 runs 16 residues. CDR3 DNA sequence: TGTGCCAGCAGCTCAGCGGGCAACCCGAACACCGGGGAGCTGTTTTTT. This encodes CASSSAGNPNTGELFF. The full variable domain, with the rest looked up from reference TRBV11-2 and TRBJ2-2, is EAGVAQSPRYKIIEKRQSVAFWCNPISGHATLYWYQQILGQGPKLLIQFQNNGVVDDSQLPKDRFSAERLKGVDSTLKIQPAKLEDSAVYLCASSSAGNPNTGELFFGEGSRLTVL.

This clone was seen only once. J is TRBJ2-1 and V is TRBV7-2, with 8 nucleotides matching TRBD2. The junction had 13 bases not matched to a gene; V was cut back by 5 bases and J by 4 bases. The CDR3 is 17 amino acids. CDR1 and CDR2 (germline): SGHTA, FQGNSA. The CDR3 here is CASSPVGGGRGYNEQFF. The DNA for the CDR3 is TGTGCCAGCAGCCCCGTCGGGGGGGGACGTGGATACAATGAGCAGTTCTTC.

The rearrangement joins TRBV6-5 to TRBJ1-2; D perhaps matches TRBD1 (6 bases). From germline, CDR1 is MNHEY and CDR2 SVGAGI. This CDR3 has 13 residues. The germline V and J ends were trimmed by 7 bases and 7 bases, with 16 bases remaining between them. CDR3 in DNA: TGTGCCAGCACCCCCCAAAGGGGGGCTGGCTACACCTTC. Translating it yields CASTPQRGAGYTF.

V gene TRBV27 combines with J gene TRBJ1-1; 8 positions match TRBD1. The CDR3 has 18 residues. Germline V lookup: CDR1 MNHEY, CDR2 SMNVEV (reference sequence). V lost 5 bases and J lost 1; bases outside the gene matches: 15. CDR3 protein: CASSALFAQGGENTEAFF. The CDR3 region has the DNA TGTGCCAGCAGTGCCCTGTTCGCACAGGGGGGCGAGAACACTGAAGCTTTCTTT.

This chain uses TRBV7-2 with TRBJ2-7, with D possibly being TRBD2 (5 bases). CDR3 length: 14 amino acids. Looked up from germline, CDR1 is SGHTA and CDR2 is FQGNSA. Between the trimmed V and J ends, which lost 5 bases and 6 bases, there was a span of 17 bases. CDR3 DNA: TGTGCCAGCAGCCAGATTGGCCTGGCGGGCGAGCAGTACTTC. Encoded protein: CASSQIGLAGEQYF.

The rearrangement uses TRBV14 and TRBJ2-7; D is perhaps TRBD1 or TRBD2 (5 bases each). Trimming stripped 4 bases from V and 4 bases from J, with 20 bases between. The CDR3 runs to 16 residues. Germline-derived CDR1 and CDR2 are SGHDN and FVKESK. The CDR3 reads CASSLGLTDASYEQYF. CDR3 nucleotides: TGTGCCAGCAGCCTTGGACTGACAGATGCGTCATACGAGCAGTACTTC.

V usage is TRBV7-2 and J usage is TRBJ1-2; D call uncertain. CDR3 size: 16 residues. Trimming pared 1 base from V and 1 base from J, leaving 13 bases between. Per germline, CDR1 SGHTA and CDR2 FQGNSA. The CDR3 sequence: CASSLDSMEFNYGYTF. In DNA form, the CDR3 reads TGTGCCAGCAGCTTAGACAGTATGGAGTTTAACTATGGCTACACCTTC.

V usage is TRBV5-1 and J usage is TRBJ1-2; tentative D call: TRBD1 (5 bases). The germline V and J ends were trimmed by 1 base and 0 bases, with 7 bases remaining between them. Germline V lookup: CDR1 SGHRS, CDR2 YFSETQ. CDR3 length: 14 amino acids. The CDR3 reads CASSLTGTNYGYTF. Here the CDR3 DNA reads TGCGCCAGCAGCTTGACAGGAACTAACTATGGCTACACCTTC.

This clone showed up just once. The J gene is TRBJ1-3, the V gene TRBV5-1; TRBD1 matches at 7 bases. Germline values: CDR1 SGHRS, CDR2 YFSETQ. The CDR3 totals 14 residues. V was pared by 4 bases and J by 1 base, with 2 bases of the junction left unmatched. CDR3 region: CASSPTGSGNTIYF. The CDR3 region has the DNA TGCGCCAGCAGCCCGACAGGGTCTGGAAACACCATATATTTT.

The CDR3 spells CASSLSGAGRYEQYF. CDR3 nucleotides: TGTGCCAGCAGTTTATCCGGGGCAGGGAGGTACGAGCAGTACTTC. The chain recombines TRBV28 with TRBJ2-7; maybe TRBD2 (6 bases). Germline V lookup: CDR1 MDHEN, CDR2 SYDVKM. Between the trimmed V and J ends, which lost 1 base and 4 bases, there was a span of 14 bases. This CDR3 spans 15 amino acids. Supplemented by reference TRBV28 and TRBJ2-7, the full variable domain reads DVKVTQSSRYLVKRTGEKVFLECVQDMDHENMFWYRQDPGLGLRLIYFSYDVKMKEKGDIPEGYSVSREKKERFSLILESASTNQTSMYLCASSLSGAGRYEQYFGPGTRLTVT.

This chain joins TRBV7-6 and TRBJ2-1; 11 bases are a match to TRBD1. Losses at the gene ends were 4 bases for V and 6 bases for J; bases not matched to a gene: 8. Per germline, CDR1 SGHVS and CDR2 FNYEAQ. The CDR3 spans 16 residues. The CDR3 loop is CASSSAGTGGFNEQFF. The CDR3 DNA reads TGTGCCAGCAGCTCGGCCGGGACAGGGGGTTTCAATGAGCAGTTCTTC. Full variable domain (missing parts from reference TRBV7-6 and TRBJ2-1): GAGVSQSPRYKVTKRGQDVALRCDPISGHVSLYWYRQALGQGPEFLTYFNYEAQQDKSGLPNDRFSAERPEGSISTLTIQRTEQRDSAMYRCASSSAGTGGFNEQFFGPGTRLTVL.

The V gene is TRBV11-2, the J gene TRBJ2-5; no clear D. Germline CDR1 is SGHAT and CDR2 is FQNNGV. The CDR3 is 19 residues long. V was clipped by 1 base and J by 5 bases, with 26 bases between them. The CDR3 protein is CASSLVRLGFEALRETQYF. In DNA form, the CDR3 reads TGTGCCAGCAGCTTAGTCCGGCTGGGTTTCGAGGCCCTGAGGGAGACCCAGTACTTC.

This rearrangement joins TRBV4-1 to TRBJ1-5; TRBD1 might be the D (6 bases). The V end was cut by 4 bases, the J end by 5 bases, with 12 bases between. Germline CDR1 MGHRA, CDR2 YSYEKL. This CDR3 is built from 14 residues. CDR3 region: CASSPRTDYQPQHF. The CDR3 DNA reads as TGCGCCAGCAGCCCCCGGACAGATTATCAGCCCCAGCATTTT.